This T cell receptor beta chain was profiled in a study of cytomegalovirus exposure and HLA in healthy donors. Study-wide results and limits: The only immune exposure information that was available was CMV serostatus. For TCR beta chains, V- and J-gene trimming was later linked to a missense DCLRE1C variant. Near-uniform donor sequencing depth was presumed by presence/absence analyses.

To note about this clone: The antigen remains unidentified.

The PCR was carried out with 60 Vbeta primers and 13 Jbeta primers. Per the original data handling: In a later analysis, 8.5 million to 14 million of 83 million or so unique beta chains occurred in at least two donors. Clones were sequenced by immunoSEQ multiplex PCR, and TCRdb holds only the in-frame ones, with some missing. That table supplies the V and J calls and clone size; D and trimming were determined from the DNA. The sample carries some 120,000 clones, about 70% recorded once. After removal of 6 bases from V and 5 bases from J, the junction contained 7 bases not matched to a gene. Germline V CDR1 and CDR2: SNHLY, FYNNEI. The length of the CDR3 is 15 residues.

Sequencing was carried out using PBMCs. The chain uses TRBV2 and TRBJ2-2, with TRBD2 matching over 9 bases. The origin of this receptor is a middle-aged woman in good health and CMV-seropositive. CDR3 loop: CASSGRAGGTGELFF. The CDR3 nucleotides are TGTGCCAGCAGCGGAAGGGCGGGAGGGACCGGGGAGCTGTTTTTT.